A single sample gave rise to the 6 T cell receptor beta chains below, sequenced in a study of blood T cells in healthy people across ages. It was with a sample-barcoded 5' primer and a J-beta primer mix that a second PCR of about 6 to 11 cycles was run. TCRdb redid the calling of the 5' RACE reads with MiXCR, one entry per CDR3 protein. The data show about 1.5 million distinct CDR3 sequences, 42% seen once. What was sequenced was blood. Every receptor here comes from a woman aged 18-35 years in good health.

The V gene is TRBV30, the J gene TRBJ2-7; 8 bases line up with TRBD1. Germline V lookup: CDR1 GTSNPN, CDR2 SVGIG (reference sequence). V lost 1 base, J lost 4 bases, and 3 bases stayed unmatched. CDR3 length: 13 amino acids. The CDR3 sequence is CAWSEQGVYEQYF. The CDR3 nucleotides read TGTGCCTGGAGTGAACAGGGGGTTTACGAGCAGTACTTC.

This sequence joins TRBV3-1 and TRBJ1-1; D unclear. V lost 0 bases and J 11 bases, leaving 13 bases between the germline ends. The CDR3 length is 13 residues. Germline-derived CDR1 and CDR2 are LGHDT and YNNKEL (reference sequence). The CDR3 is CASSQDVGPKAFF. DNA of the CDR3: TGTGCCAGCAGCCAAGATGTAGGGCCGAAGGCTTTCTTT.

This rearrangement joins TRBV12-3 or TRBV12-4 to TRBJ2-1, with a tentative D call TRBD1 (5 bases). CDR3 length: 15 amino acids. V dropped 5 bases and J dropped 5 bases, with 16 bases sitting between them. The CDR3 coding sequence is TGTGCCAGCAGTATCCGACTTCAGGGTCACAATGAGCAGTTCTTC. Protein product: CASSIRLQGHNEQFF.

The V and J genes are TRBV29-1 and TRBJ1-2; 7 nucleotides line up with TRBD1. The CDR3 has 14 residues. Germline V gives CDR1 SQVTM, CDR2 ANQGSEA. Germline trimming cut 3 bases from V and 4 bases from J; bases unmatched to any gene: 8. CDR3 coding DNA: TGCAGCGTTGAGGCAGCGGGACAGATCTATGGCTACACCTTC. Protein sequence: CSVEAAGQIYGYTF.

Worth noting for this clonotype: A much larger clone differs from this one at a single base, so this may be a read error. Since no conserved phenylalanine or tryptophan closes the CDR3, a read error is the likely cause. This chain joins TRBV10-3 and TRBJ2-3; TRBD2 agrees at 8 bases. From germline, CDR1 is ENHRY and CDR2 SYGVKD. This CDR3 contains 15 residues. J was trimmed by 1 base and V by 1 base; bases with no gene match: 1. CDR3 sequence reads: CAISEFSGGTDTQYL. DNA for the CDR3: TGTGCCATCAGTGAGTTTAGCGGGGGCACAGATACGCAGTATCTT.

The CDR3 reads CASSRLAGTDEQFF. CDR3 in DNA: TGTGCCAGCAGTAGACTAGCGGGAACCGATGAGCAGTTCTTC. This rearrangement joins TRBV5-6 to TRBJ2-1, with 11 bases matching TRBD2. V was clipped by 5 bases and J by 8 bases; unmatched bases: 6. Germline V gene sequence: CDR1 SGHDT, CDR2 YYEEEE. This CDR3 comprises 14 residues.